A selection of T cell receptor beta chains follows, all from one sample in a study of CD8 T cells in Susac syndrome. TCRdb reprocessed the immunoSEQ multiplex PCR reads with MiXCR, giving one entry per CDR3 protein. This table has about 120,000 distinct CDR3 sequences, roughly 94% appearing once. The sequenced material came from CD8+ T cells from PBMCs. Receptor source: a human donor with Susac syndrome. CDR3s include the opening cysteine and the closing phenylalanine or tryptophan. Each record gives: D gene, clone size, V gene, J gene, CDR3 protein, CDR3 DNA. D genes are given only for firm matches. Clone size, where shown, is once, few, many, or a class for clones that have expanded.

D: -; size: -; V: TRBV29-1; J: TRBJ2-3; CDR3: CSAAAGVRDTQYF; DNA: TGCAGCGCGGCGGCAGGGGTGAGGGATACGCAGTATTTT
D: TRBD1; size: -; V: TRBV7-8; J: TRBJ2-3; CDR3: CASSLPSTGGSTDTQYF; DNA: TGTGCCAGCAGCCTACCTTCGACAGGGGGCTCCACAGATACGCAGTATTTT
D: -; size: -; V: TRBV7-9; J: TRBJ2-7; CDR3: CASSFEISYEQYF; DNA: TGTGCCAGCAGCTTTGAGATCTCCTACGAGCAGTACTTC
D: -; size: -; V: TRBV12-3/TRBV12-4; J: TRBJ1-1; CDR3: CASSSAEVNTEAFF; DNA: TGTGCCAGCAGTTCCGCGGAGGTGAACACTGAAGCTTTCTTT
D: TRBD2; size: -; V: TRBV12-3/TRBV12-4; J: TRBJ2-7; CDR3: CASSLTLGRAYEQYF; DNA: TGTGCCAGCAGTTTAACGTTGGGGAGGGCCTACGAGCAGTACTTC
D: TRBD2; size: -; V: TRBV13; J: TRBJ2-1; CDR3: CASSPLGAGGPNEQFF; DNA: TGTGCCAGCAGCCCCCTGGGAGCGGGGGGGCCCAATGAGCAGTTCTTC
D: TRBD2; size: once; V: TRBV9; J: TRBJ2-3; CDR3: CASSAGGPASTDTQYF; DNA: TGTGCCAGCAGCGCGGGGGGGCCCGCTAGCACAGATACGCAGTATTTT
D: -; size: -; V: TRBV20-1; J: TRBJ2-7; CDR3: CSARARGSSYEQYF; DNA: TGCAGTGCTAGAGCCAGGGGCTCTTCCTACGAGCAGTACTTC
D: TRBD1; size: -; V: TRBV12-3/TRBV12-4; J: TRBJ1-5; CDR3: CASSPSNQGAQHF; DNA: TGTGCCAGCAGTCCGTCTAACCAGGGGGCCCAGCATTTT
D: TRBD2; size: -; V: TRBV20-1; J: TRBJ2-3; CDR3: CSANVLSGGSTDTQYF; DNA: TGCAGTGCCAATGTGCTTAGCGGGGGAAGCACAGATACGCAGTATTTT
D: -; size: -; V: TRBV28; J: TRBJ2-6; CDR3: CASSLTGSGANVLTF; DNA: TGTGCCAGCAGTTTAACAGGATCTGGGGCCAACGTCCTGACTTTC
D: TRBD1; size: -; V: TRBV25-1; J: TRBJ1-2; CDR3: CASSTQGVSYGYTF; DNA: TGTGCCAGCAGTACCCAGGGGGTTAGCTATGGCTACACCTTC
D: -; size: -; V: TRBV12-3/TRBV12-4; J: TRBJ2-5; CDR3: CASSPSVQETQYF; DNA: TGTGCCAGCAGTCCTAGCGTTCAAGAGACCCAGTACTTC
D: -; size: -; V: TRBV9; J: TRBJ2-3; CDR3: CASSVGPDTQYF; DNA: TGTGCCAGCAGCGTAGGGCCAGATACGCAGTATTTT
D: TRBD1; size: once; V: TRBV9; J: TRBJ1-1; CDR3: CASSVSRDRGDTEAFF; DNA: TGTGCCAGCAGCGTATCTCGGGACAGGGGTGATACTGAAGCTTTCTTT
D: -; size: -; V: TRBV29-1; J: TRBJ2-7; CDR3: CSVETETVYEQYF; DNA: TGCAGCGTTGAAACAGAGACAGTCTACGAGCAGTACTTC
D: TRBD1; size: -; V: TRBV6-5; J: TRBJ2-5; CDR3: CASSRSRGQQETQYF; DNA: TGTGCCAGCAGTCGATCTCGGGGACAGCAAGAGACCCAGTACTTC
D: -; size: -; V: TRBV13; J: TRBJ1-1; CDR3: CASSFISATEAFF; DNA: TGTGCCAGCAGCTTTATTTCAGCCACTGAAGCTTTCTTT
D: TRBD1; size: -; V: TRBV4-2; J: TRBJ2-1; CDR3: CASSQRFPGQVDNEQFF; DNA: TGTGCCAGCAGCCAACGGTTCCCGGGACAGGTTGACAATGAGCAGTTCTTC
D: TRBD2; size: -; V: TRBV4-1; J: TRBJ2-1; CDR3: CASSQETSYDEQFF; DNA: TGCGCCAGCAGCCAAGAGACTAGCTACGATGAGCAGTTCTTC
D: -; size: -; V: TRBV4-1; J: TRBJ2-5; CDR3: CASSQYTGKETQYF; DNA: TGCGCCAGCAGCCAGTATACAGGGAAAGAGACCCAGTACTTC
D: TRBD1; size: once; V: TRBV7-9; J: TRBJ2-5; CDR3: CASSPRTGETQYF; DNA: TGTGCCAGCAGCCCGAGGACAGGGGAGACCCAGTACTTC
D: TRBD1; size: -; V: TRBV20-1; J: TRBJ2-4; CDR3: CSAREDRGVKNIQYF; DNA: TGCAGTGCCCGCGAGGACAGGGGTGTCAAAAACATTCAGTACTTC